This T cell receptor beta chain was identified in a study of cytomegalovirus exposure and HLA in healthy donors. The germline CDR1 and CDR2 sequences are SNHLY and FYNNEI. V dropped 7 bases and J dropped 0; count of bases not matched to a gene: 20. This CDR3 is built from 19 residues. Vbeta (60) and Jbeta (13) primers were used in the PCR. The method was immunoSEQ multiplex PCR; TCRdb's version includes in-frame clones alone and lacks a portion of them. The ten most abundant clones cover 5.5% of a sample with around 88,000 clones. The source is a girl aged 10 to 17 in good health and CMV-seropositive. The sequenced sample consisted of PBMCs. The rearrangement links TRBV2 to TRBJ1-1; 7 bases are shared with TRBD1. The DNA of the CDR3 is TGTGCCAGCACCTGGACAGGCGGGAACCCTTTGATTTTGAACACTGAAGCTTTCTTT. It is translated as CASTWTGGNPLILNTEAFF.